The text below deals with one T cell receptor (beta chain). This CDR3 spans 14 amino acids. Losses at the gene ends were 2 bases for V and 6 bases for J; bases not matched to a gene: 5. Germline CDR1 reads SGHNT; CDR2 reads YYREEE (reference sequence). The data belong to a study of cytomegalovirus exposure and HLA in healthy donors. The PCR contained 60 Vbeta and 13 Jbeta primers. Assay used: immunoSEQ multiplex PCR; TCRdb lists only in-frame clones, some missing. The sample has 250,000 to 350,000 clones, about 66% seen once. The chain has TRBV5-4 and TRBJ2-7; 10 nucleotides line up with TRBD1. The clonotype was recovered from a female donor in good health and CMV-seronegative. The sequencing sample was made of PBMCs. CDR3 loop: CASSLDRGLGEQYF. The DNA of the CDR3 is TGTGCCAGCAGCTTAGACAGGGGGCTAGGCGAGCAGTACTTC.